A selection of T cell receptor beta chains follows, all from one sample in a study of T cells in Graves' hyperthyroidism and ophthalmopathy. Via MiXCR, TCRdb re-called the multiplex PCR reads, giving one row per CDR3 protein. The data hold approximately 400,000 distinct CDR3 sequences, with 14% observed a single time. The specimen sequenced was blood. The source is a woman aged 60 to 75 with Graves' hyperthyroidism. Both conserved end residues are part of each CDR3.

J gene | V gene | CDR3 protein
TRBJ2-3 | TRBV11-2 | CASSPPYGARDTQYF
TRBJ1-1 | TRBV20-1 | CSASRTVGTEAFF
TRBJ2-7 | TRBV28 | CASSLGQGGNEQYF
TRBJ1-1 | TRBV7-8 | CASSLVGSSEAFF
TRBJ2-3 | TRBV7-9 | CASSLRLVGDDTQYF
TRBJ2-7 | TRBV29-1 | CSVGVRAGGEQYF
TRBJ1-1 | TRBV6-6 | CASSYVEGSTEAFF
TRBJ1-3 | TRBV5-1 | CASSSGTPGNTIYF
TRBJ1-1 | TRBV29-1 | CSVGQNLNTEAFF
TRBJ2-3 | TRBV30 | CAWKLAGGGTDTQYF
TRBJ2-5 | TRBV12-5 | CASGGSVSTQYF
TRBJ1-6 | TRBV15 | CATSRGGGERRSPLHF
TRBJ2-1 | TRBV24-1 | CATSDTRTGGITNEQFF
TRBJ1-2 | TRBV3-1 | CASSQVRGVEGYTF
TRBJ2-3 | TRBV7-9 | CSSSLTASGYTDTQYF